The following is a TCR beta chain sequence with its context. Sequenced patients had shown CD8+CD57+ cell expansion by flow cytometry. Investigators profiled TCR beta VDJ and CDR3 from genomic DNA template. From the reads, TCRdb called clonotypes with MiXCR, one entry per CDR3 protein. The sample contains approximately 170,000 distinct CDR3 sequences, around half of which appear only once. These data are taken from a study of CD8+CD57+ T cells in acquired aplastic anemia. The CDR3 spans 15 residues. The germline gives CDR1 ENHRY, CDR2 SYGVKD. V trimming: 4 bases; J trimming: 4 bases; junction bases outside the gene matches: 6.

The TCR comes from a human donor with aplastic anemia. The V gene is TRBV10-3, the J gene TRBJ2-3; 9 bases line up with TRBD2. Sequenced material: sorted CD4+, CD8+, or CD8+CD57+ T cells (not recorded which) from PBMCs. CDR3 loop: CAISGLAGTADTQYF. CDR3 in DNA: TGTGCCATCAGTGGGCTAGCGGGAACCGCAGATACGCAGTATTTT.